The 20 T cell receptor beta chains reported below all come from one sample, sequenced in a study of T cells in Graves' hyperthyroidism and ophthalmopathy. Regions amplified from RNA transcripts were the TCR beta CDR3 regions. The HTBI primer set was used in a first-round RT-PCR of the TCR CDR3. TCRdb independently ran MiXCR on the multiplex PCR reads; one entry per CDR3 protein. This sample has roughly 280,000 distinct CDR3 sequences, with approximately 15% found just once. The sample consisted of blood. The receptors come from a woman between 55 and 75 years old with Graves' ophthalmopathy.

The rearrangement uses TRBV30 and TRBJ2-1, with a weak D call TRBD2 (6 bases). Trimming removed 8 bases at V and 1 base at J, with 15 bases between. Germline assignment: CDR1 GTSNPN and CDR2 SVGIG (reference sequence). The CDR3 runs to 14 residues. CDR3 residues: CAPDRGKSYNEQFF. Here the CDR3 DNA reads TGTGCCCCCGACCGGGGGAAGTCCTACAATGAGCAGTTCTTC.

This clonotype has just a few counts. This chain links TRBV20-1 with TRBJ2-7; D is perhaps TRBD1 (5 bases). Trimming removed 0 bases at V and 0 bases at J, with 9 bases between. Germline V gene lookup returns CDR1 DFQATT and CDR2 SNEGSKA (reference sequence). There are 14 residues in the CDR3. In DNA form, the CDR3 reads TGCAGTGCTAGAGAATACAGGAGCTCCTACGAGCAGTACTTC. Translating gives CSAREYRSSYEQYF.

This clonotype was counted ten times or more. This chain joins TRBV2 and TRBJ1-5; D is unclear. CDR1 is SNHLY, CDR2 FYNNEI, per germline. Trimming cost V 6 bases and J 12 bases, with 15 bases left between them. The CDR3 consists of 12 residues. CDR3 in DNA: TGTGCCAGCAGCCCCATGCCCCCTTTCCAGCATTTT. Translating it yields CASSPMPPFQHF.

This clonotype occurred many times. The chain has TRBV20-1 and TRBJ2-7, with 9 bases lining up with TRBD2. The CDR3 contains 14 residues. Germline CDR1 is DFQATT and CDR2 is SNEGSKA (reference sequence). V was clipped by 2 bases and J by 7 bases; unmatched bases: 9. The CDR3 loop reads CSARLAGGPREQYF. Here the CDR3 DNA reads TGCAGTGCTAGACTGGCGGGGGGGCCTCGGGAGCAGTACTTC.

This clonotype was counted a few times. Written as DNA, the CDR3 is TGTGCCAGCAGCACAGGGAACACAGGAAACACCATATATTTT. Its translation: CASSTGNTGNTIYF. The V gene is TRBV7-9, the J gene TRBJ1-3; TRBD1 might be the D (6 bases). The ends were cut back, 5 bases at V and 4 bases at J, with 12 bases in the middle. The CDR3 contains 14 residues. Germline V lookup: CDR1 SEHNR, CDR2 FQNEAQ (reference sequence).

The J gene is TRBJ2-2, the V gene TRBV6-1; TRBD2 might be the D (7 bases). The germline V gene encodes CDR1 MNHNS and CDR2 SASEGT. Trimming left V 1 base short and J 5 bases short, with 14 bases between. The CDR3 runs 16 residues. The CDR3 DNA reads as TGTGCCAGCAGTGAAGGGGTGGGGGGGCGAACCGGGGAGCTGTTTTTT. Encoded protein: CASSEGVGGRTGELFF.

The V call is TRBV9, the J call TRBJ2-3; 9 nucleotides line up with TRBD2. In germline, CDR1 is SGDLS, CDR2 YYNGEE. This CDR3 is 15 amino acids long. V shed 0 bases, J shed 7 bases, and the junction held 6 bases outside the gene matches. CDR3 amino acids: CASSVDSGGSYTQYF. CDR3 coding DNA: TGTGCCAGCAGCGTAGATAGCGGGGGATCCTATACGCAGTATTTT.

This clonotype was found a few times. V usage is TRBV6-2 or TRBV6-3 and J usage is TRBJ1-5; D unclear. Looked up from germline, CDR1 is MNHEY and CDR2 is SVGEGT. This CDR3 spans 15 amino acids. V lost 2 bases and J 4 bases, leaving 12 bases between the germline ends. This CDR3 reads CASSYLLRGNQPQHF. CDR3 in DNA: TGTGCCAGCAGTTACCTTCTACGAGGGAATCAGCCCCAGCATTTT.

This clonotype was seen ten or more times. The rearrangement uses TRBV5-1 and TRBJ1-1, with D uncertain. Trimming removed 1 base from V and 3 bases from J, with 16 bases in between. Germline V lookup: CDR1 SGHRS, CDR2 YFSETQ. This CDR3 comprises 16 residues. For the CDR3, the DNA is TGCGCCAGCAGCTTGACCGGGCCCACTAGGGACACTGAAGCTTTCTTT. Encoded protein: CASSLTGPTRDTEAFF.

This clonotype was recorded many times. V gene TRBV4-1 combines with J gene TRBJ1-4; D remains ambiguous. The CDR3 is 15 residues long. Trimming pared 1 base from V and 5 bases from J, leaving 11 bases between. The germline V gene has CDR1 MGHRA and CDR2 YSYEKL. The CDR3 spells CASSQVLQKNEKLFF. CDR3 DNA sequence: TGCGCCAGCAGCCAAGTTCTACAGAAGAATGAAAAACTGTTTTTT.

Many counts were recorded for this clonotype. The gene calls are TRBV20-1 and TRBJ1-2; D gene unclear. The CDR3 covers 13 residues. Germline CDR1 DFQATT, CDR2 SNEGSKA (reference sequence). V lost 0 bases, J lost 3 bases, and 8 bases lay in between. CDR3 protein: CSARDNKDYGYTF. The CDR3 DNA reads as TGCAGTGCTAGAGATAACAAGGACTATGGCTACACCTTC.

This clonotype was detected many times. This sequence joins TRBV29-1 and TRBJ2-5; no firm D call. The germline V gene encodes CDR1 SQVTM and CDR2 ANQGSEA. Trimming took 7 bases from V and 4 from J, leaving 13 bases between them. The CDR3 spans 12 residues. CDR3 DNA: TGCAGCGCCCATCCCTCAGGAGAGACCCAGTACTTC. It codes for CSAHPSGETQYF.

This clonotype came up many times. This chain links TRBV5-6 with TRBJ1-1, with a weak D call TRBD1 (5 bases). With 0 bases removed from V and 0 bases from J, the gap between germline ends came to 12 bases. The CDR3 is 16 amino acids. Per the germline V gene, CDR1 is SGHDT and CDR2 is YYEEEE. CDR3 sequence: CASSLEDRLMNTEAFF. The DNA of the CDR3 is TGTGCCAGCAGCTTGGAAGACAGACTCATGAACACTGAAGCTTTCTTT.

With respect to this clonotype: It may be a read error: a sequence one base away is much more abundant. The chain joins TRBV6-6 to TRBJ2-7; TRBD2 aligns across 7 bases. Germline values: CDR1 MNHNY, CDR2 SVGAGI (reference sequence). The V segment lost 0 bases and the J segment 7 bases; nucleotides outside the gene matches: 12. This CDR3 comprises 16 residues. In nucleotides, the CDR3 is TGTGCCAGCAGTTACTCATCCGGCGGGGGTTCGGGGGAGCAGTACTTC. This gives the protein CASSYSSGGGSGEQYF.

At least ten counts were recorded for this clonotype. The chain uses TRBV6-1 and TRBJ2-1; D may match TRBD1 or TRBD2 (5 bases each). The V gene lost 6 bases and the J gene lost 4 bases, with 13 bases spanning the gap. CDR1 and CDR2 (germline): MNHNS, SASEGT. The CDR3 is 14 residues long. The CDR3 DNA reads as TGTGCCAGCAGCCGGGACCCAAAATACAATGAGCAGTTCTTC. This encodes CASSRDPKYNEQFF.

This clonotype occurred a few times. The J gene is TRBJ1-1, the V gene TRBV20-1; the D gene is possibly TRBD1 (5 bases). Per the germline V gene, CDR1 is DFQATT and CDR2 is SNEGSKA (reference sequence). V was pared by 2 bases and J by 7 bases, with 20 bases between. The CDR3 sequence is 15 residues long. The CDR3 here is CSARFSGQGYGEAFF. CDR3 nucleotides: TGCAGTGCTAGATTTTCCGGGCAGGGCTATGGTGAAGCTTTCTTT.

This clonotype was counted once. A much larger clone lies one base from this, so it may be a read error. V gene TRBV11-2 combines with J gene TRBJ2-7, with a tentative D call TRBD1 (6 bases). V gave up 4 bases and J gave up 6 bases, with 16 bases separating them. In germline, CDR1 is SGHAT, CDR2 FQNNGV. The CDR3 covers 14 residues. This CDR3 is CASSSFRDKVEQYF. CDR3 nucleotides: TGTGCCAGCAGCTCCTTCCGGGACAAGGTCGAGCAGTACTTC.

Many counts were recorded for this clonotype. J is TRBJ2-7 and V is TRBV6-1; D gene ambiguous. The germline V and J ends were trimmed by 6 bases and 2 bases, with 11 bases remaining between them. This CDR3 comprises 13 residues. Germline V gene lookup returns CDR1 MNHNS and CDR2 SASEGT. Here the CDR3 reads CASSIRATYEQYF. In DNA form, the CDR3 reads TGTGCCAGCAGCATCCGGGCGACCTACGAGCAGTACTTC.

This clonotype was seen only a few times. The V call is TRBV19, the J call TRBJ2-3; D possibly corresponds to TRBD2 (5 bases). This CDR3 spans 15 amino acids. CDR1 and CDR2 (germline): LNHDA, SQIVND (reference sequence). V lost 5 bases and J lost 3, with 15 bases in between. The CDR3 DNA reads TGTGCCAGTAGTCCCGCCCGCCCGGGGACAGATACGCAGTATTTT. Its translation is CASSPARPGTDTQYF.

This clonotype has a count of ten or more. The chain uses TRBV20-1 and TRBJ1-2, with D possibly TRBD1 on 5 matching bases. CDR1 and CDR2 (germline): DFQATT, SNEGSKA (reference sequence). Trimming took off 5 bases at V and 4 bases at J, with 14 bases between the two ends. The CDR3 loop spans 13 amino acids. CDR3 DNA: TGCAGTGCTTTCCGACAGATTCCCTATGGCTACACCTTC. It encodes CSAFRQIPYGYTF.